The 7 T cell receptor beta chains below come from one sample, sequenced in a study of T-cell reconstitution after alpha-beta-depleted transplantation in children. Unique molecular identifiers tagged the TCRbeta library. From the PCR reads, TCRdb called clonotypes with MiXCR, one entry per CDR3 protein. The sample has about 980,000 distinct CDR3 sequences, less than 30% seen once; the top ten hold around 30%. The material sequenced was PBMCs, mostly from graft donor cells, taken 360 days after TCRalphabeta/CD19-depleted stem cell transplant. The receptors derive from a boy in the first two years of life who had a stem cell transplant for SCID, so the T cells may come from the graft donor.

This clonotype was picked up a small number of times. V is TRBV6-5 and J is TRBJ2-3; D is unresolved. This CDR3 region has 17 residues. CDR1 is MNHEY, CDR2 SVGAGI, per germline. Between the trimmed V and J ends, which lost 0 bases and 5 bases, there was a span of 18 bases. CDR3 region: CASSYSTTTKGRDTQYF. In nucleotides, the CDR3 is TGTGCCAGCAGTTACTCGACGACGACCAAAGGTAGAGATACGCAGTATTTT.

The chain uses TRBV20-1 and TRBJ2-1; 9 nucleotides align to TRBD1. Germline values: CDR1 DFQATT, CDR2 SNEGSKA (reference sequence). This CDR3 contains 14 residues. V was clipped by 6 bases and J by 1 base; unmatched bases: 4. The CDR3 nucleotides are TGCAGTGCCGACAGGGGGGCATCCTACAATGAGCAGTTCTTC. Translation: CSADRGASYNEQFF.

This clonotype was detected only a few times. The chain recombines TRBV4-1 with TRBJ2-5; TRBD2 agrees at 13 bases. There are 20 residues in the CDR3. Per the germline V gene, CDR1 is MGHRA and CDR2 is YSYEKL. V lost 0 bases and J lost 0; bases outside the gene matches: 10. This CDR3 is CASSQDRSTSGGDHQETQYF. The CDR3 coding sequence is TGCGCCAGCAGCCAAGATCGATCCACTAGCGGGGGGGATCACCAAGAGACCCAGTACTTC.

V and J are TRBV4-2 and TRBJ2-2, with D tentatively TRBD2 (6 bases). This CDR3 is 14 amino acids long. Trimming pared 5 bases from V and 13 bases from J, leaving 20 bases between. Germline values: CDR1 LGHNA, CDR2 YNFKEQ. The CDR3 here is CASSGTRFSNVLFF. CDR3 coding DNA: TGTGCCAGCAGCGGGACTCGTTTTAGTAATGTGCTGTTTTTT.

CDR3 in amino acids: CASSLRGRQVLDNEQFF. As DNA, the CDR3 is TGCGCCAGCAGCTTGCGGGGCCGTCAGGTCCTTGATAATGAGCAGTTCTTC. The chain couples TRBV5-1 to TRBJ2-1; D may be TRBD1 or TRBD2 (5 bases each). The CDR3 covers 17 residues. Deletions cut 1 base from V and 7 bases from J, with 21 bases between. Germline assignment: CDR1 SGHRS and CDR2 YFSETQ. Based on the CDR3 plus reference TRBV5-1 and TRBJ2-1, the full variable domain is KAGVTQTPRYLIKTRGQQVTLSCSPISGHRSVSWYQQTPGQGLQFLFEYFSETQRNKGNFPGRFSGRQFSNSRSEMNVSTLELGDSALYLCASSLRGRQVLDNEQFFGPGTRLTVL.

This clonotype turned up a few times. The rearrangement joins TRBV7-2 to TRBJ2-5, with D possibly being TRBD1 (6 bases). V lost 1 base and J lost 2, with 14 bases in between. Germline CDR1 and CDR2: SGHTA and FQGNSA. This CDR3 comprises 16 residues. The CDR3 sequence is CASSLGTQGWQETQYF. The CDR3 region has the DNA TGTGCCAGCAGCTTAGGGACACAGGGTTGGCAAGAGACCCAGTACTTC.

The rearrangement joins TRBV4-3 to TRBJ1-1, with unresolved D. The CDR3 totals 15 residues. V was trimmed by 0 bases and J by 6 bases, leaving 14 bases between them. CDR1 is LGHNA and CDR2 is YSLEER in the germline V gene. In DNA, the CDR3 is TGCGCCAGCAGCCAAGACTATCTCTTGGCCCCTGAAGCTTTCTTT. This encodes CASSQDYLLAPEAFF.